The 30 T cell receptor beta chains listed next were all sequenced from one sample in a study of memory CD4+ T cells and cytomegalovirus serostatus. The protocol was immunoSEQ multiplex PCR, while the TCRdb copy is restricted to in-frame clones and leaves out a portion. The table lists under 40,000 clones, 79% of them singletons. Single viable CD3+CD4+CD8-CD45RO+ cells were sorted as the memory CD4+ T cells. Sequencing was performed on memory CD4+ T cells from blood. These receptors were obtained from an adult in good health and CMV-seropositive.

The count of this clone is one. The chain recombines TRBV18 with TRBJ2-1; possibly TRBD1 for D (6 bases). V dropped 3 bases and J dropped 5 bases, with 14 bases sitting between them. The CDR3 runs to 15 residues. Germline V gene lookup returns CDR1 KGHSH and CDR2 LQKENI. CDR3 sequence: CASSPLRQANNEQFF. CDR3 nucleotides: TGTGCCAGCTCACCTCTGAGACAGGCAAACAATGAGCAGTTCTTC.

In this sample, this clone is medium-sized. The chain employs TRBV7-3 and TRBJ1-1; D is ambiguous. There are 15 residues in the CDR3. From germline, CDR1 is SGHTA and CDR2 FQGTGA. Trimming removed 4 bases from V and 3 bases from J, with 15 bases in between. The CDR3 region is CASSSYNLIDTEAFF. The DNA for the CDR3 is TGTGCCAGCAGCTCCTACAACCTCATAGACACTGAAGCTTTCTTT.

This CDR3 is CASSGYVRGRGGRSNQPQHF. In DNA, the CDR3 is TGTGCCAGCAGTGGATACGTTCGGGGCAGGGGGGGGCGTAGCAATCAGCCCCAGCATTTT. The chain employs TRBV6-1 and TRBJ1-5; the match to TRBD1 covers 7 bases. J was trimmed by 0 bases and V by 4 bases; bases with no gene match: 18. The CDR3 contains 20 residues. Per the germline V gene, CDR1 is MNHNS and CDR2 is SASEGT.

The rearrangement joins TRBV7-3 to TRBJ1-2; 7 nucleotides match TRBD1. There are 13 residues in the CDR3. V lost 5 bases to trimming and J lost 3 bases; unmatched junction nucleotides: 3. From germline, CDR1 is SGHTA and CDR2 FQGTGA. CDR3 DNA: TGTGCCAGCAGCCAGGGGACAGACTATGGCTACACCTTC. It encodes CASSQGTDYGYTF.

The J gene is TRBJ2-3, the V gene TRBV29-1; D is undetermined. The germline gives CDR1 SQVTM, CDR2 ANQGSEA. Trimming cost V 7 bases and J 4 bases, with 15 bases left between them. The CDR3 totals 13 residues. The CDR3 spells CSGTGASPDTQYF. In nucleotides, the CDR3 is TGCAGCGGGACCGGTGCCTCCCCAGATACGCAGTATTTT.

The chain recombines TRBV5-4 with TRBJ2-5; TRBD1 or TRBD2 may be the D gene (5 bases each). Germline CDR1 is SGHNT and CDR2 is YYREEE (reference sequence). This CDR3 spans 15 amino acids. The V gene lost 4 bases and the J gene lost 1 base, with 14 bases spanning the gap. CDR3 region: CASSSATGAQETQYF. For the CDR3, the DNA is TGTGCCAGCAGCAGTGCCACCGGGGCCCAAGAGACCCAGTACTTC. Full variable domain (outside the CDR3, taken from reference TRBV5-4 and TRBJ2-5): ETGVTQSPTHLIKTRGQQVTLRCSSQSGHNTVSWYQQALGQGPQFIFQYYREEENGRGNFPPRFSGLQFPNYSSELNVNALELDDSALYLCASSSATGAQETQYFGPGTRLLVL.

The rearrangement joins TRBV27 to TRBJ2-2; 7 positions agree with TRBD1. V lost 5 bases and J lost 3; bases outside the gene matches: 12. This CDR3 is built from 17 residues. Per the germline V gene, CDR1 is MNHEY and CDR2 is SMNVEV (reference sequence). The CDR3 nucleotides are TGTGCCAGCAGTCCCAAGGATTTGACAGGGTACACCGGGGAGCTGTTTTTT. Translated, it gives CASSPKDLTGYTGELFF.

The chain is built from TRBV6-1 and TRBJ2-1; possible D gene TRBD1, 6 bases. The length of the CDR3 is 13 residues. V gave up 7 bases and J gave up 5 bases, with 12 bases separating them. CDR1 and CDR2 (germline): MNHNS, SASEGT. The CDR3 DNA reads TGTGCCAGCACCAAGGACAGCGACAATGAGCAGTTCTTC. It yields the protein CASTKDSDNEQFF.

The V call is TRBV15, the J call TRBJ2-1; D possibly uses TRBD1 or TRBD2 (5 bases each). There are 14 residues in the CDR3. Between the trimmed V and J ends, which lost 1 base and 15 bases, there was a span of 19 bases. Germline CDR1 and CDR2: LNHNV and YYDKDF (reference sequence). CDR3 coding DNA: TGTGCCACCAGCAGAGGAGTAGGGACCCGCTGGCGGTTCTTC. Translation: CATSRGVGTRWRFF. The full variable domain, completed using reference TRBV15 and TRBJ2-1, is DAMVIQNPRYQVTQFGKPVTLSCSQTLNHNVMYWYQQKSSQAPKLLFHYYDKDFNNEADTPDNFQSRRPNTSFCFLDIRSPGLGDTAMYLCATSRGVGTRWRFFGPGTRLTVL.

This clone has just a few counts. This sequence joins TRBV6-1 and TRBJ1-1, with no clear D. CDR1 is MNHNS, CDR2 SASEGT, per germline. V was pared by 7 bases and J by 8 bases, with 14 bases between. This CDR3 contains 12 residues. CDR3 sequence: CASTRTRVEAFF. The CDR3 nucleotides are TGTGCCAGCACCCGAACTAGGGTGGAAGCTTTCTTT.

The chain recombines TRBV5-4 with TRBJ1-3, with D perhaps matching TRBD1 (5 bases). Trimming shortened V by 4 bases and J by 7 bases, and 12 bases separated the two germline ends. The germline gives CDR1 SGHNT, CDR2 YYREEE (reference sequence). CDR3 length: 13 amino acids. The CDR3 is CASSPRGGNTIYF. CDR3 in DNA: TGTGCCAGCAGCCCGCGGGGGGGGAACACCATATATTTT.

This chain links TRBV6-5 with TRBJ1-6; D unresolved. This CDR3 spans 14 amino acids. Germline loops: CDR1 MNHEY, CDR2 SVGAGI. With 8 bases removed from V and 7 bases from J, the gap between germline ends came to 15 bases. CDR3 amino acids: CASRIAAENSPLHF. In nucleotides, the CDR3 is TGTGCCAGCCGCATAGCGGCAGAGAATTCACCCCTCCACTTT.

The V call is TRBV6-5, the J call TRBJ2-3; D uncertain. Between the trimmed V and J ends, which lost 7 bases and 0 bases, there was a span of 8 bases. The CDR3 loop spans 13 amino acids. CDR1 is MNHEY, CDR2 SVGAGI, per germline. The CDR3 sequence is CASKDPSTDTQYF. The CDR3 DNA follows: TGTGCCAGCAAGGATCCTAGCACAGATACGCAGTATTTT.

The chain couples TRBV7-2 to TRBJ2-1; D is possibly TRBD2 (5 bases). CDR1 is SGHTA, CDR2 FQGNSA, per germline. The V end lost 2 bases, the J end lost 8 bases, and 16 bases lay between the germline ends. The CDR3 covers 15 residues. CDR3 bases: TGTGCCAGCAGCTTAAAGCCTAGTTTTAGCGATGAGCAGTTCTTC. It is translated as CASSLKPSFSDEQFF.

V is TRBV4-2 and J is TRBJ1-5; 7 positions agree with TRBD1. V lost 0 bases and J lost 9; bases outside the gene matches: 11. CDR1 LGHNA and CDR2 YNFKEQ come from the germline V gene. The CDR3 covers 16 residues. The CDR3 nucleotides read TGTGCCAGCAGCCAAGATAGTCAGGGGGGAAAAGGGCCCCAGCATTTT. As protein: CASSQDSQGGKGPQHF.

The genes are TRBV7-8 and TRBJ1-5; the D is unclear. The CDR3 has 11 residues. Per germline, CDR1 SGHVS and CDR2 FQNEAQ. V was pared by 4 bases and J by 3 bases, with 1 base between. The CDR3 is CASSSNQPQHF. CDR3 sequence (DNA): TGTGCCAGCAGCTCCAATCAGCCCCAGCATTTT. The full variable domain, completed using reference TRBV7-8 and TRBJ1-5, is GAGVSQSPRYKVAKRGQDVALRCDPISGHVSLFWYQQALGQGPEFLTYFQNEAQLDKSGLPSDRFFAERPEGSVSTLKIQRTQQEDSAVYLCASSSNQPQHFGDGTRLSIL.

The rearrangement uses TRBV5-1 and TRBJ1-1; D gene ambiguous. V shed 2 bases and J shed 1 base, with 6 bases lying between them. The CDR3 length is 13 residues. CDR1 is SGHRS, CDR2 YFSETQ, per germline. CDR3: CASSFNTNTEAFF. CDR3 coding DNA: TGCGCCAGCAGCTTCAACACGAACACTGAAGCTTTCTTT.

The CDR3 is CASSARQGDQPQHF. The CDR3, as DNA: TGTGCCAGCAGTGCCCGACAGGGGGATCAGCCCCAGCATTTT. The chain recombines TRBV2 with TRBJ1-5; 9 bases fit TRBD1. The CDR3 totals 14 residues. J gave up 5 bases and V 4 bases, and 3 bases lay outside the gene matches. Germline CDR1 and CDR2: SNHLY and FYNNEI.

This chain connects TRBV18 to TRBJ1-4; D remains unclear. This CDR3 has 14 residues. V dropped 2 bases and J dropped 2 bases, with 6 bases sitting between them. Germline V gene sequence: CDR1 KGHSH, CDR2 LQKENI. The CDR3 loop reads CASSPRATNEKLFF. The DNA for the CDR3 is TGTGCCAGCTCACCAAGGGCTACTAATGAAAAACTGTTTTTT.

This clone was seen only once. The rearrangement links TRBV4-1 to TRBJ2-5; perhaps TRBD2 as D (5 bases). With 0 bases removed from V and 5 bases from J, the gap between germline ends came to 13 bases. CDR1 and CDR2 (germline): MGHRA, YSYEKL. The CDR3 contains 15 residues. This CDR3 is CASSQDRGPWETQYF. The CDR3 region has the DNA TGCGCCAGCAGCCAAGATAGAGGGCCGTGGGAGACCCAGTACTTC.

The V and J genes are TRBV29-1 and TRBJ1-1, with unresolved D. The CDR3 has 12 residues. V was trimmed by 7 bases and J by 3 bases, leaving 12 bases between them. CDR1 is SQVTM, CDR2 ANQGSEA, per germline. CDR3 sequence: CSARTQYTEAFF. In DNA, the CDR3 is TGCAGCGCTAGAACCCAGTACACTGAAGCTTTCTTT.

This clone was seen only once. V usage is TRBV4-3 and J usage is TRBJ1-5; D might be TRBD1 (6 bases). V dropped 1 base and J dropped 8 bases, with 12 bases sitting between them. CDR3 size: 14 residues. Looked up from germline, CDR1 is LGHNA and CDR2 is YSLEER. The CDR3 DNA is TGCGCCAGCAGCCAAGTCACGGGGGCCAAGCCCCAGCATTTT. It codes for CASSQVTGAKPQHF.

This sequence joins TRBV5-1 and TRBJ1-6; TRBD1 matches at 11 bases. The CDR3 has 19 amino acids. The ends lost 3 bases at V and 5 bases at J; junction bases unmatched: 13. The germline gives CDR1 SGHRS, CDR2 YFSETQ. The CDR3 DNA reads TGCGCCAGCAGCTACGGGACAGGGGGACCCACAACCCATAATTCACCCCTCCACTTT. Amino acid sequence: CASSYGTGGPTTHNSPLHF.

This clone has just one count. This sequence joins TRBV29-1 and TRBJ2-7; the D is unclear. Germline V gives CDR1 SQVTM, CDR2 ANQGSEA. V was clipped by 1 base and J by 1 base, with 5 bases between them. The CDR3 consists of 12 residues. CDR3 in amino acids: CSVEGASYEQYF. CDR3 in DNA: TGCAGCGTTGAAGGAGCTTCCTACGAGCAGTACTTC.

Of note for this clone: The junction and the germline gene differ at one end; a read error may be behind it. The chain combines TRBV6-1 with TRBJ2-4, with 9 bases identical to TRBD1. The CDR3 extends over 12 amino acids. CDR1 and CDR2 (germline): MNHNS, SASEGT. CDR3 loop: CASSVDRGWEHF. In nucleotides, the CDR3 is TGTGCCAGCAGTGTGGACAGGGGATGGGAGCACTTC.

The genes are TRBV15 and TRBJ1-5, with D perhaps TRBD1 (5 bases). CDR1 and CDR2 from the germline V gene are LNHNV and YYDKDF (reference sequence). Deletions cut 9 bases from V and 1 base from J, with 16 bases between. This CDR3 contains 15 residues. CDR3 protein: CATTQGMQSNQPQHF. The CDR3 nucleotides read TGTGCCACGACCCAGGGAATGCAGAGCAATCAGCCCCAGCATTTT.

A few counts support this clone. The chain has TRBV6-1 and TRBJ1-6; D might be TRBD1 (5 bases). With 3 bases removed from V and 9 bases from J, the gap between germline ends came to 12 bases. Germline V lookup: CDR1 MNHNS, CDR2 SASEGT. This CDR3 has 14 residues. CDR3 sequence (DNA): TGTGCCAGCAGTGAGGGAGGGACCACTTCACCCCTCCACTTT. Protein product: CASSEGGTTSPLHF.

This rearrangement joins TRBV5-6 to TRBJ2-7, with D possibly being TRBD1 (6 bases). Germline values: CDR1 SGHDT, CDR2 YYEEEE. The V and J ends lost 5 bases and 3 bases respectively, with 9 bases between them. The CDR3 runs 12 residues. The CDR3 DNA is TGTGCCAGCAGGAAACAGGGCTACGAGCAGTACTTC. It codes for CASRKQGYEQYF. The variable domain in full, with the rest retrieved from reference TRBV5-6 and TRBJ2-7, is DAGVTQSPTHLIKTRGQQVTLRCSPKSGHDTVSWYQQALGQGPQFIFQYYEEEERQRGNFPDRFSGHQFPNYSSELNVNALLLGDSALYLCASRKQGYEQYFGPGTRLTVT.

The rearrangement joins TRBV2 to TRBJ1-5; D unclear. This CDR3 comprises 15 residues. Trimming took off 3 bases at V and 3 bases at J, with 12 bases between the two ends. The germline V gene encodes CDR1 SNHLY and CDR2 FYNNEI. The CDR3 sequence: CASSDFGRDNQPQHF. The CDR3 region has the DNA TGTGCCAGCAGTGATTTCGGCAGAGACAATCAGCCCCAGCATTTT.

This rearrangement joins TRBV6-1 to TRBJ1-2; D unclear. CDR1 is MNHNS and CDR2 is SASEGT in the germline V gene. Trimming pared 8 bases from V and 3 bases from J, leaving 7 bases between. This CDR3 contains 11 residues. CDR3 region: CASEKYYGYTF. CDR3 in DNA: TGTGCCAGCGAAAAGTACTATGGCTACACCTTC.